One and the same sample provided the 7 T cell receptor beta chains below, sequenced in a study of beta chain features in type 1 diabetes. Expressed TCRB transcripts were sequenced, since all the RNA that had been isolated was reverse transcribed. Assay used: immunoSEQ multiplex PCR; TCRdb lists only in-frame clones, some missing. The sample includes fewer than 650,000 clones, roughly 15% of them seen just once. Source material: naive CD4+ T cells from blood. The receptors shown here come from a man aged 18-30 years in good health.

This clone was counted between two and nine times. The chain links TRBV18 to TRBJ2-1, with D unresolved. The germline V gene has CDR1 KGHSH and CDR2 LQKENI. The V end was cut by 1 base, the J end by 3 bases, with 7 bases between. The CDR3 length is 14 residues. The chain's CDR3 is CASSPQSRYNEQFF. The CDR3 region has the DNA TGTGCCAGCTCACCACAATCCCGCTACAATGAGCAGTTCTTC.

V and J are TRBV7-4 and TRBJ2-5, with a tentative D call TRBD1 (6 bases). The end of the DNA is better explained by TRBJ2-7, so the J call may be wrong. The CDR3 is 18 amino acids. The germline CDR1 and CDR2 sequences are SGHVT and SQSDAQ. Here the CDR3 DNA reads TGTGCCAGCAGCCTAAGGCTGGGGGCCGGGGAGACCCCCTACGAGCAGTACTTC. Protein product: CASSLRLGAGETPYEQYF.

This chain uses TRBV7-9 with TRBJ1-5; the D is unclear. From germline, CDR1 is SEHNR and CDR2 FQNEAQ (reference sequence). The V and J ends lost 2 bases and 4 bases respectively, with 15 bases between them. There are 16 residues in the CDR3. The CDR3 loop reads CASSLWGREGNQPQHF. Here the CDR3 DNA reads TGTGCCAGCAGCTTATGGGGAAGGGAGGGTAATCAGCCCCAGCATTTT.

This clone was seen a few times. V and J are TRBV9 and TRBJ2-4; possibly TRBD1 or TRBD2 for D (6 bases each). The CDR3 covers 16 residues. Germline CDR1 is SGDLS and CDR2 is YYNGEE. V dropped 0 bases and J dropped 6 bases, with 16 bases sitting between them. The CDR3 here is CASSVEPGAGPNIQYF. CDR3 in DNA: TGTGCCAGCAGCGTAGAACCGGGGGCCGGTCCAAACATTCAGTACTTC.

The chain uses TRBV2 and TRBJ1-2; D call uncertain. Trimming pared 6 bases from V and 8 bases from J, leaving 16 bases between. CDR3 length: 13 amino acids. Germline V gene lookup returns CDR1 SNHLY and CDR2 FYNNEI. CDR3 sequence (DNA): TGTGCCAGCAGGGGAGGTATTGTCGAGGGCTACACCTTC. This gives the protein CASRGGIVEGYTF. The whole variable domain, filled in from reference TRBV2 and TRBJ1-2, reads EPEVTQTPSHQVTQMGQEVILRCVPISNHLYFYWYRQILGQKVEFLVSFYNNEISEKSEIFDDQFSVERPDGSNFTLKIRSTKLEDSAMYFCASRGGIVEGYTFGSGTRLTVV.

This clone occurred a few times. The chain is built from TRBV14 and TRBJ2-5; D gene ambiguous. The CDR3 consists of 13 residues. Looked up from germline, CDR1 is SGHDN and CDR2 is FVKESK. V dropped 4 bases and J dropped 3 bases, with 9 bases sitting between them. The CDR3 here is CASSRTEKETQYF. The CDR3 DNA is TGTGCCAGCAGCCGCACAGAGAAAGAGACCCAGTACTTC.

The genes are TRBV21-1 and TRBJ1-5; the table calls TRBD1, which could not be checked here. TRBV21-1 counts as a pseudogene. This CDR3 contains 13 residues. The CDR3 here is CASSRGQDQPQHF. The DNA for the CDR3 is TGTGCCAGCAGCAGGGGACAGGATCAGCCCCAGCATTTT.